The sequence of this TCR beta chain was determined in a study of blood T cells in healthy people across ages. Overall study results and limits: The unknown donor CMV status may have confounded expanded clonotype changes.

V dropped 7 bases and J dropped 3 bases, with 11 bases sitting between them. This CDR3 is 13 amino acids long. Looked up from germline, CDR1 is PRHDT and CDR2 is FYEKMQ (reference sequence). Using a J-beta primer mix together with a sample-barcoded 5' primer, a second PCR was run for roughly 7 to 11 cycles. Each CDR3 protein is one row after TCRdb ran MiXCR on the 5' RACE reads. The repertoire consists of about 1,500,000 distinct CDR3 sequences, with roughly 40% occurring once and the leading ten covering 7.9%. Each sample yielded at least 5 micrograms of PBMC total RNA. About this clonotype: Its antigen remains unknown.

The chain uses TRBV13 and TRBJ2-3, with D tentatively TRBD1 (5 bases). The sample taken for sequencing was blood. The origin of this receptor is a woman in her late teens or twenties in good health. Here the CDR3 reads CASTQGYTDTQYF. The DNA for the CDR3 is TGTGCCAGCACGCAGGGTTATACAGATACGCAGTATTTT.